The 21 T cell receptor beta chains reported below all come from one sample, sequenced in a study of T cell clonotyping in hematopoietic cell transplantation. Measured with immunoSEQ multiplex PCR; TCRdb has only the in-frame clones, and not every one. There are fewer than 9,000 clones in the sample; around 87% occur only once, and under 7% lies in the top ten. The material was PBMCs, obtained 100 days after allogeneic stem cell transplant. These receptors were taken from a male patient between 50 and 60 years old who had an allogeneic stem cell transplant from a related donor, so the T cells may come from the graft donor. Some clones in this sample may be carry-over from other donors' samples.

The genes are TRBV7-9 and TRBJ2-7; 10 bases agree with TRBD1. Germline values: CDR1 SEHNR, CDR2 FQNEAQ (reference sequence). The CDR3 length is 13 residues. Losses at the gene ends were 4 bases for V and 5 bases for J; bases not matched to a gene: 2. The DNA of the CDR3 is TGTGCCAGCAGCTGGGACAGGGGCCACGAGCAGTACTTC. Its protein is CASSWDRGHEQYF.

This sequence joins TRBV11-3 and TRBJ2-7; the match to TRBD1 covers 8 bases. The CDR3 sequence is 14 residues long. The germline gives CDR1 SGHNT, CDR2 YENEEA. Trimming took 3 bases from V and 1 from J; bases not matched to a gene: 2. The CDR3 sequence is CASSLGDRSYEQYF. DNA of the CDR3: TGTGCCAGCAGCTTGGGGGACAGGTCCTACGAGCAGTACTTC.

This clone was picked up one time. The chain employs TRBV6-5 and TRBJ1-1; D is ambiguous. Germline CDR1 reads MNHEY; CDR2 reads SVGAGI. The CDR3 loop spans 14 amino acids. V was clipped by 6 bases and J by 0 bases, with 11 bases between them. CDR3 coding DNA: TGTGCCAGCAGGTTGGAGTTGCTGAACACTGAAGCTTTCTTT. It specifies CASRLELLNTEAFF.

This clone was observed once. The genes are TRBV10-1 and TRBJ1-4; no reliable D call. CDR3 size: 15 residues. Per germline, CDR1 WNHNN and CDR2 SYGVQD (reference sequence). V lost 0 bases to trimming and J lost 8 bases, with 13 bases between them. CDR3 bases: TGCGCCAGCAGTGAGTCCGGTCTTTCTATAGAAAAACTGTTTTTT. It translates to CASSESGLSIEKLFF.

J is TRBJ1-1 and V is TRBV2; 10 bases align to TRBD1. The germline V gene has CDR1 SNHLY and CDR2 FYNNEI. The CDR3 has 12 residues. J gave up 7 bases and V 5 bases, and 1 base lay outside the gene matches. Here the CDR3 DNA reads TGTGCCAGCAGTCGGGACAGGGGTGAAGCTTTCTTT. Translated: CASSRDRGEAFF. The entire variable domain, with the rest obtained from reference TRBV2 and TRBJ1-1, is as follows: EPEVTQTPSHQVTQMGQEVILRCVPISNHLYFYWYRQILGQKVEFLVSFYNNEISEKSEIFDDQFSVERPDGSNFTLKIRSTKLEDSAMYFCASSRDRGEAFFGQGTRLTVV.

The chain uses TRBV2 and TRBJ1-1; D unresolved. The CDR3 runs to 13 residues. The V gene lost 4 bases and the J gene lost 1 base, with 7 bases spanning the gap. Germline V gene lookup returns CDR1 SNHLY and CDR2 FYNNEI. The CDR3 bases are TGTGCCAGCAGTGTTTTGCGGAACACTGAAGCTTTCTTT. This gives the protein CASSVLRNTEAFF.

This rearrangement joins TRBV6-6 to TRBJ1-1; D might be TRBD1 (5 bases). V was shortened by 2 bases and J by 2 bases, with 15 bases between the two germline ends. The CDR3 is 16 residues long. Germline V lookup: CDR1 MNHNY, CDR2 SVGAGI (reference sequence). CDR3 in DNA: TGTGCCAGCAGTTACACTCCGGGACGGCCAAACACTGAAGCTTTCTTT. Its translation is CASSYTPGRPNTEAFF.

The count of this clone is one. The V call is TRBV10-3, the J call TRBJ1-5; D is undetermined. The ends were cut back, 0 bases at V and 0 bases at J, with 9 bases in the middle. CDR3 length equals 16 residues. Germline CDR1 reads ENHRY; CDR2 reads SYGVKD. The DNA for the CDR3 is TGTGCCATCAGTGAGTCAGGAATATATAGCAATCAGCCCCAGCATTTT. It is translated as CAISESGIYSNQPQHF.

Details on this clone: The same CDR3 can be traced to other DNA sequences in this sample. The chain has TRBV6-1 and TRBJ2-7, with no clear D. The CDR3 is made up of 15 amino acids. Trimming stripped 6 bases from V and 0 bases from J, with 15 bases between. The germline V gene has CDR1 MNHNS and CDR2 SASEGT. Written as DNA, the CDR3 is TGTGCCAGCAGACACCTGATGGAGAGCTCCTACGAGCAGTACTTC. It codes for CASRHLMESSYEQYF.

The chain couples TRBV5-6 to TRBJ1-6; 9 positions agree with TRBD1. In germline, CDR1 is SGHDT, CDR2 YYEEEE. The CDR3 is 15 residues long. V dropped 5 bases and J dropped 7; count of bases not matched to a gene: 7. The CDR3 here is CASSWDRVLNSPLHF. CDR3 coding DNA: TGTGCCAGCAGTTGGGACAGGGTATTGAATTCACCCCTCCACTTT.

J is TRBJ1-5 and V is TRBV6-6; tentative D call: TRBD1 (6 bases). CDR1 and CDR2 from the germline V gene are MNHNY and SVGAGI (reference sequence). There are 13 residues in the CDR3. Trimming removed 7 bases at V and 10 bases at J, with 17 bases between. CDR3 in amino acids: CASIRQGDTPQHF. CDR3 sequence (DNA): TGTGCCAGCATCCGACAAGGGGACACTCCCCAGCATTTT.

The chain is built from TRBV11-2 and TRBJ2-7; no definite D call. Trimming removed 1 base at V and 2 bases at J, with 12 bases between. The CDR3 is made up of 15 amino acids. From germline, CDR1 is SGHAT and CDR2 FQNNGV. DNA for the CDR3: TGTGCCAGCAGCTTAGGGACCTTAGACCCCTACGAGCAGTACTTC. Translating it yields CASSLGTLDPYEQYF.

The chain employs TRBV7-2 and TRBJ1-2; D unresolved. CDR3 size: 16 residues. The V gene lost 1 base and the J gene lost 3 bases, with 15 bases spanning the gap. In germline, CDR1 is SGHTA, CDR2 FQGNSA. The CDR3 nucleotides are TGTGCCAGCAGCTTAGACCGGCAGATAACATACTATGGCTACACCTTC. Its protein product is CASSLDRQITYYGYTF.

The chain links TRBV5-6 to TRBJ1-2; a weak D match, TRBD1 (6 bases). The length of the CDR3 is 13 residues. Germline V gene data show CDR1 as SGHDT and CDR2 as YYEEEE. V lost 3 bases to trimming and J lost 8 bases, with 14 bases between them. This chain's CDR3 is CASSSDPGAGYTF. The CDR3 coding sequence is TGTGCCAGCAGCTCGGATCCGGGGGCAGGCTACACCTTC.

The CDR3: CASSERWSEAFF. The CDR3 DNA reads TGTGCCAGCAGTGAAAGGTGGAGTGAAGCTTTCTTT. The chain carries TRBV25-1 and TRBJ1-1; D remains unclear. Trimming shortened V by 2 bases and J by 7 bases, and 8 bases separated the two germline ends. CDR1 and CDR2 (germline): MGHDK, SYGVNS. This CDR3 has 12 amino acids.

A single count supports this clone. The chain combines TRBV4-1 with TRBJ1-2, with D hard to call. CDR3 length: 14 residues. The V end was cut by 4 bases, the J end by 6 bases, with 15 bases between. Germline V gene lookup returns CDR1 MGHRA and CDR2 YSYEKL. CDR3 sequence: CASSLQSMVDGYTF. CDR3 bases: TGCGCCAGCAGCCTCCAATCTATGGTGGATGGCTACACCTTC.

Notes on this clone: A junction end diverges from the germline sequence, so it may reflect a read error. The rearrangement joins TRBV7-2 to TRBJ1-2; unclear D gene. The CDR3 extends over 12 amino acids. CDR1 and CDR2 from the germline V gene are SGHTA and FQGNSA. As DNA, the CDR3 is TGTGCCAGCAGCTTAGCAAACTATGGCTGCACCTTC. It is translated as CASSLANYGCTF.

The chain links TRBV4-1 to TRBJ1-1; the D gene is possibly TRBD1 (5 bases). Per germline, CDR1 MGHRA and CDR2 YSYEKL. V was shortened by 1 base and J by 1 base, with 16 bases between the two germline ends. The CDR3 has 17 residues. The CDR3: CASSQGRLGRGNTEAFF. The CDR3 DNA reads TGCGCCAGCAGCCAAGGCCGATTGGGACGGGGGAACACTGAAGCTTTCTTT.

V gene TRBV28 combines with J gene TRBJ2-7; TRBD2 is a possible D gene (6 bases). Per the germline V gene, CDR1 is MDHEN and CDR2 is SYDVKM. V was shortened by 6 bases and J by 3 bases, with 18 bases between the two germline ends. This CDR3 is 15 amino acids long. CDR3 DNA: TGTGCCAGCAGCAGACTTGGTGGGGGGAACTACGAGCAGTACTTC. Protein sequence: CASSRLGGGNYEQYF.

V usage is TRBV2 and J usage is TRBJ2-7; possible D gene TRBD2, 6 bases. The V end lost 2 bases, the J end lost 0 bases, and 14 bases lay between the germline ends. Germline V gives CDR1 SNHLY, CDR2 FYNNEI. The CDR3 extends over 16 amino acids. CDR3 amino acids: CASSEPGDGSSYEQYF. In DNA, the CDR3 is TGTGCCAGCAGTGAACCTGGTGACGGGAGCTCCTACGAGCAGTACTTC. Full variable domain (outside the CDR3, taken from reference TRBV2 and TRBJ2-7): EPEVTQTPSHQVTQMGQEVILRCVPISNHLYFYWYRQILGQKVEFLVSFYNNEISEKSEIFDDQFSVERPDGSNFTLKIRSTKLEDSAMYFCASSEPGDGSSYEQYFGPGTRLTVT.

The V gene is TRBV10-2, the J gene TRBJ1-1; possible D gene TRBD1, 5 bases. There are 16 residues in the CDR3. Germline CDR1 WSHSY, CDR2 SAAADI. Trimming shortened V by 3 bases and J by 6 bases, and 20 bases separated the two germline ends. The CDR3 region is CASSEPRQGNSAEAFF. DNA of the CDR3: TGCGCCAGCAGTGAACCGAGGCAGGGAAACTCGGCTGAAGCTTTCTTT.